The 8 T cell receptor beta chains below all came from one sample that was sequenced in a study of blood T cell repertoires in COVID-19. TCRdb's table, derived via immunoSEQ multiplex PCR, lists solely in-frame clones and lacks some. This repertoire shows roughly 53,000 clones, 90% to 95% found once; its top ten account for about 3.4%. Sequenced: peripheral blood. The receptors come from a human donor in a cohort sampled during active COVID-19.

This chain connects TRBV6-4 to TRBJ2-5; D gene uncertain. CDR1 and CDR2 from the germline V gene are MRHNA and SNTAGT. The CDR3 contains 14 residues. Trimming pared 5 bases from V and 5 bases from J, leaving 15 bases between. CDR3 nucleotides: TGTGCCAGCAGTCCCCCCTCTCCCGGGGAGACCCAGTACTTC. Translating gives CASSPPSPGETQYF.

The CDR3 is CASSPNYGSTDTQYF. The CDR3 nucleotides read TGTGCCAGCAGCCCGAACTATGGGAGCACAGATACGCAGTATTTT. This sequence joins TRBV5-6 and TRBJ2-3, with D uncertain. V lost 4 bases and J 0 bases, leaving 12 bases between the germline ends. The germline V gene encodes CDR1 SGHDT and CDR2 YYEEEE. The CDR3 spans 15 residues. The entire variable domain, with the rest obtained from reference TRBV5-6 and TRBJ2-3, is as follows: DAGVTQSPTHLIKTRGQQVTLRCSPKSGHDTVSWYQQALGQGPQFIFQYYEEEERQRGNFPDRFSGHQFPNYSSELNVNALLLGDSALYLCASSPNYGSTDTQYFGPGTRLTVL.

The V call is TRBV28, the J call TRBJ2-3; D remains unclear. The CDR3 is 12 residues long. V was shortened by 4 bases and J by 4 bases, with 6 bases between the two germline ends. Germline V gives CDR1 MDHEN, CDR2 SYDVKM. CDR3: CASSSSADTQYF. CDR3 nucleotide sequence: TGTGCCAGCAGTTCTAGTGCAGATACGCAGTATTTT.

This rearrangement joins TRBV7-3 to TRBJ2-1; 8 bases line up with TRBD2. The germline CDR1 and CDR2 sequences are SGHTA and FQGTGA. Trimming at V came to 2 bases and at J to 6 bases, leaving 6 bases not matched to a gene. The length of the CDR3 is 15 residues. This CDR3 reads CASSLGGTRINEQFF. CDR3 DNA sequence: TGTGCCAGCAGCTTAGGGGGGACTAGAATCAATGAGCAGTTCTTC.

The V gene is TRBV2, the J gene TRBJ2-5; 9 bases fit TRBD2. Germline V lookup: CDR1 SNHLY, CDR2 FYNNEI. CDR3 length equals 14 residues. The J segment lost 6 bases and the V segment lost 7 bases, leaving 9 bases of the junction unmatched. CDR3 nucleotides: TGTGCCAGCAATCCCGCTAGCGGGACAAAGACCCAGTACTTC. Translating it yields CASNPASGTKTQYF. Supplemented by reference TRBV2 and TRBJ2-5, the full variable domain reads EPEVTQTPSHQVTQMGQEVILRCVPISNHLYFYWYRQILGQKVEFLVSFYNNEISEKSEIFDDQFSVERPDGSNFTLKIRSTKLEDSAMYFCASNPASGTKTQYFGPGTRLLVL.

This clone was picked up one time. The chain joins TRBV5-1 to TRBJ2-1; D may be TRBD1 (7 bases). The V gene's germline CDR1 is SGHRS and CDR2 YFSETQ. The CDR3 covers 15 residues. Trimming pared 3 bases from V and 7 bases from J, leaving 17 bases between. This CDR3 reads CASSSSRQGLNEQFF. In nucleotides, the CDR3 is TGCGCCAGCAGCTCATCCCGACAGGGACTGAATGAGCAGTTCTTC. The full variable domain, with the rest looked up from reference TRBV5-1 and TRBJ2-1, is KAGVTQTPRYLIKTRGQQVTLSCSPISGHRSVSWYQQTPGQGLQFLFEYFSETQRNKGNFPGRFSGRQFSNSRSEMNVSTLELGDSALYLCASSSSRQGLNEQFFGPGTRLTVL.

The chain carries TRBV21-1 and TRBJ2-7; the tabulated D call, TRBD1, remains unverified against the DNA. TRBV21-1 is annotated as a pseudogene. The CDR3 covers 16 residues. The CDR3 region is CASSTTWGTNHYEQYV. CDR3 bases: TGTGCCAGCAGCACCACGTGGGGGACAAACCATTACGAGCAGTACGTC.

The chain uses TRBV5-6 and TRBJ1-5; the match to TRBD1 covers 7 bases. Germline lookup yields CDR1 SGHDT and CDR2 YYEEEE. Trimming at V came to 2 bases and at J to 7 bases, leaving 3 bases not matched to a gene. The length of the CDR3 is 13 residues. The chain's CDR3 is CASSLQGKQPQHF. CDR3 nucleotide sequence: TGTGCCAGCAGCTTACAGGGGAAACAGCCCCAGCATTTT. Full variable domain (remainder filled in from reference TRBV5-6 and TRBJ1-5): DAGVTQSPTHLIKTRGQQVTLRCSPKSGHDTVSWYQQALGQGPQFIFQYYEEEERQRGNFPDRFSGHQFPNYSSELNVNALLLGDSALYLCASSLQGKQPQHFGDGTRLSIL.